This T cell receptor (beta chain) was captured by sequencing in a study of CD8 T cells in Susac syndrome. Whole-study findings and limits: The study conceded that relatively few individuals underwent its TCR sequencing and HLA analysis.

The RNA input was roughly 0.5 to 1 ug, and it was reverse transcribed with random hexamers. Amplification of the TCR beta CDR3 was carried out by immunoSEQ multiplex PCR, which spanned a total of 54 Vbeta and 13 Jbeta segments. A single record per CDR3 protein comes from TCRdb applying MiXCR to the immunoSEQ multiplex PCR reads. Here the sample spans about 250,000 distinct CDR3 sequences, just over 90% being singletons. With regard to this clonotype: Its antigen is not identified.

The CDR3 has 15 residues. CDR1 SGHRS and CDR2 YFSETQ come from the germline V gene. V lost 0 bases to trimming and J lost 3 bases, with 10 bases between them. The CD8+ and CD4+ T cells were negatively isolated, with the TEMRA cells enriched by FACS. This sequence joins TRBV5-1 and TRBJ2-1; D possibly corresponds to TRBD2 (6 bases). The origin of this receptor is a human donor with multiple sclerosis. Sequencing was done on a sample of CD4+ T cells from PBMCs. This CDR3 is CASSLAGEIYNEQFF. CDR3 nucleotide sequence: TGCGCCAGCAGCTTGGCGGGAGAGATCTACAATGAGCAGTTCTTC.